This T cell receptor beta chain stems from a study of blood T cells in healthy people across ages. This clonotype occurred many times. They isolated at least 6 million PBMCs from each sample. For the second PCR, which ran for roughly 6 to 11 cycles, a sample-barcoded 5' primer and a J-beta primer mix were used. Each cDNA molecule was tagged by a template-switch adaptor that had 12 random nucleotides. Via MiXCR, TCRdb re-called the 5' RACE reads, giving one row per CDR3 protein. The sample holds about 810,000 distinct CDR3 sequences, 35% to 40% seen once. V was pared by 2 bases and J by 4 bases, with 16 bases of the junction left unmatched. This CDR3 spans 18 amino acids. Germline loops: CDR1 SGHRS, CDR2 YFSETQ.

The source material was blood. The rearrangement joins TRBV5-1 to TRBJ2-7; TRBD1 matches 9 bases. The TCR comes from a man aged 18-30 years in good health. The CDR3 here is CASSLQSRDRAIRYEQYF. CDR3 DNA sequence: TGCGCCAGCAGCTTACAATCCCGGGACAGGGCTATCAGGTACGAGCAGTACTTC. The whole variable domain, filled in from reference TRBV5-1 and TRBJ2-7, reads KAGVTQTPRYLIKTRGQQVTLSCSPISGHRSVSWYQQTPGQGLQFLFEYFSETQRNKGNFPGRFSGRQFSNSRSEMNVSTLELGDSALYLCASSLQSRDRAIRYEQYFGPGTRLTVT.